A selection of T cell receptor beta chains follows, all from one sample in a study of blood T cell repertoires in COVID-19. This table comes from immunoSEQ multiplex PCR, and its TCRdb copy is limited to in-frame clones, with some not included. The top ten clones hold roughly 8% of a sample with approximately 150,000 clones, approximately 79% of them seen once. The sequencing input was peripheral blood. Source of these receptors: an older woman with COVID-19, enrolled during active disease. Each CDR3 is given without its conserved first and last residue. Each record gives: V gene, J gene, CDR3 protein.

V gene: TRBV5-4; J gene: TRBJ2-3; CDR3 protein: ASSLPSSGRTDTQY
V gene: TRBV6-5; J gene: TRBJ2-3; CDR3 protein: ATQRGSTDTQY
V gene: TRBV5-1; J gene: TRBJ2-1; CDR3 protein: ASSFVGLKDEQF
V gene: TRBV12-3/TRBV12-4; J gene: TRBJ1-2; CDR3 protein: ASSTGSNYGYT
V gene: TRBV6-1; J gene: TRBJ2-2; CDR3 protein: ASREPGQGNAGELF
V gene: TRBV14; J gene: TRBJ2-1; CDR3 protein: ASSQGAGGSYNEQF
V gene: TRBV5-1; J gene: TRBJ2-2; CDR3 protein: ASSRQGATNTGELF
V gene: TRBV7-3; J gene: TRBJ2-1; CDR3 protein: ASSLLAGGRHEQF
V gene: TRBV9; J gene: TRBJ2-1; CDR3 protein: ASSVAPGLADNEQF
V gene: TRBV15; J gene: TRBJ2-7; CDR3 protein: ATSPEGAEEQY
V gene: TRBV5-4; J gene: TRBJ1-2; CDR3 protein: ASSLGRATNYGYT
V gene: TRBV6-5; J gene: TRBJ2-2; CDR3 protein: ASIGLAGYTGELF
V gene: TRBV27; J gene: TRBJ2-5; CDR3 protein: ASSPRTGRQETQY
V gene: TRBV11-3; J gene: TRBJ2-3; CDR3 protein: ASSTGLSADTQY
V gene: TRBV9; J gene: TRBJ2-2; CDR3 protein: ASSVGRTGNTGELF
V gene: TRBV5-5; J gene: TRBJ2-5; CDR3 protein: ASSQTGARKTQY
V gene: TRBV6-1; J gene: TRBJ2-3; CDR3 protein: ASSEGWGQGGADTQY
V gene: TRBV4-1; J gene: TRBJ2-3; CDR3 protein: ASSRPGQGSDTQY
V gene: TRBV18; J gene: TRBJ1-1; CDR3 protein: ASSPRTDTEAF
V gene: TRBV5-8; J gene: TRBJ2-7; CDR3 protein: ASSLNIAVSSYEQY
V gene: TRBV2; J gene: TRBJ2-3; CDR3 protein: ASRSSLDNTQY
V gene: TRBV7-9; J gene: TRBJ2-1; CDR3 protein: ASSLVAGYEQF
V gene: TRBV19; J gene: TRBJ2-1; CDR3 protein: ASSQTFYNEQF
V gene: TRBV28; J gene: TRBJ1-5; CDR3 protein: ASKGTGGHQPQH
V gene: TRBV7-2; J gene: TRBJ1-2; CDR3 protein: ASSLVEAKTGYT
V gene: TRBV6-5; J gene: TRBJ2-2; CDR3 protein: ASSQGLYTGELF
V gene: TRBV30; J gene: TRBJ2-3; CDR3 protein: AWSPGLARDTQY
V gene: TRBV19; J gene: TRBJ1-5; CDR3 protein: ASSPLDRGHGQPQH
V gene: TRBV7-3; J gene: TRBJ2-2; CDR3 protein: ASSLSTANTGELF
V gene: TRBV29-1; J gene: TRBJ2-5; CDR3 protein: IKVGTTEGEGQETQY
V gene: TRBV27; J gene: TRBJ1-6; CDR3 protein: ASSLTGLLIGSPLH
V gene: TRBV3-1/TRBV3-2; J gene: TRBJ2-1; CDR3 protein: ASSQGWTSGARGYEQF
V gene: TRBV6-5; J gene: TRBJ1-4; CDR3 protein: ASSSTGGAEKLF
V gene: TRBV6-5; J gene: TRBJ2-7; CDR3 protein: ASSYSGTSGVYEQY
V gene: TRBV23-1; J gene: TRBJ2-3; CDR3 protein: ASSQPRTVTDTQY
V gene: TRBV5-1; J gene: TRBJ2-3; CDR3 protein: ASSLGGGSTDTQY
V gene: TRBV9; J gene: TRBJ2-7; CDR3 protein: ASSVGAGDLYEQY
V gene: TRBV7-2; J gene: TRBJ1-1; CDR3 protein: ASSLPTGPRAEAF
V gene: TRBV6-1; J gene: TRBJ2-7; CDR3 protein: ASSEHRGSGYSEQY
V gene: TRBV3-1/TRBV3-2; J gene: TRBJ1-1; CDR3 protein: ASSRLQGAAEAF
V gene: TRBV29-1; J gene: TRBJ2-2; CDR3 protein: SLLNGEGSGELF
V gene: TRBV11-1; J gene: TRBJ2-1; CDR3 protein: ASSQQGDEQF
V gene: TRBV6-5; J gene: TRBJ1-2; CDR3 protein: ASTLGGLLGYGYT
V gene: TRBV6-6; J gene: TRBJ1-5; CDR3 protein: ASSYSTGGEPQH
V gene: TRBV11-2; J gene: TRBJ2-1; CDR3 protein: ASSLDRGAGEQF
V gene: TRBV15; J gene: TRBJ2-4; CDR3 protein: ATSRNLDNENIQY
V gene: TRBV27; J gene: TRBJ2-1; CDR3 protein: ASSLWTSYNEQF
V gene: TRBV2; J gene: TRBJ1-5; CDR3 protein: ASKETASNQPQH